These T cell receptor beta chains were read from a single sample in a study of T cell repertoires in cytomegalovirus infection. TCRdb reprocessed the reads via MiXCR and lists one record per CDR3 protein. The data hold roughly 990,000 distinct CDR3 sequences, with roughly 31% observed a single time. No antigen is known for these receptors. The input for sequencing was cultured CD8+ T cells from PBMCs, taken from culture after CMV antigen stimulation. The receptors come from a human donor in good health (CMV status not recorded). Some clones in this sample may be carry-over from other donors' samples. CDR3s include the opening cysteine and the closing phenylalanine or tryptophan. A D gene is named only where the DNA matches it firmly. Part of the rows lack a size; the others show once, few, many or a class for expanded clones.

TRBV19,TRBJ2-1,.,.,TGTGCCAGTACTCCGGGGGCCCTGAACTACAATGAGCAGTTCTTC,CASTPGALNYNEQFF
TRBV20-1,TRBJ2-7,TRBD1,once,TGCAGTGCTAGACCCCCGGGACAGGGTGCCGAGCAGTACTTC,CSARPPGQGAEQYF
TRBV19,TRBJ1-1,.,.,TGTGCCAGTAGTATGACCCTTACAGGGACCGGCACTGAAGCTTTCTTT,CASSMTLTGTGTEAFF
TRBV27,TRBJ1-4,.,few,TGTGCCAGCAGTTTTAGCAGCGGCAATGAAAAACTGTTTTTT,CASSFSSGNEKLFF
TRBV3-1,TRBJ2-1,.,.,TGTGCCAGCAGCCAAGATTGGGGGCGCACAAATGAGCAGTTCTTC,CASSQDWGRTNEQFF
TRBV20-1,TRBJ1-1,.,.,TGCAGTGCTAGGGGTAGGGGCGTTACTGAAGCTTTCTTT,CSARGRGVTEAFF
TRBV7-2,TRBJ1-1,.,many,TGTGCCAGCAGCTCCATATACAGGGATTATGGGGTCACTGAAGCTTTCTTT,CASSSIYRDYGVTEAFF
TRBV12-5,TRBJ1-3,TRBD1,.,TGTGCTAGTGGGTCCGGGACAGACGGAAACACCATATATTTT,CASGSGTDGNTIYF
TRBV14,TRBJ1-4,.,once,TGTGCCAGCAGCATGACACCGGCAACTAATGAAAAACTGTTTTTT,CASSMTPATNEKLFF
TRBV5-8,TRBJ2-5,TRBD1,few,TGTGCCAGCAGCCAAGAGCAGGGACAGGGGATTGAAGAGACCCAGTACTTC,CASSQEQGQGIEETQYF
TRBV27,TRBJ2-3,.,.,TGTGCCAGCAGTGGCCGGGCCCCCGGGGGGCGGGGTGGAACAGATACGCAGTATTTT,CASSGRAPGGRGGTDTQYF
TRBV2,TRBJ2-3,.,.,TGTGCCAGCAGGAAAAAAACAGATACGCAGTATTTT,CASRKKTDTQYF
TRBV7-6,TRBJ1-1,.,many,TGTGCCAGCAGCGTTGACACCCACTCCTCTTTGAACACTGAAGCTTTCTTT,CASSVDTHSSLNTEAFF
TRBV6-8,TRBJ2-7,TRBD1,few,TGTGCCAGCAGCGCCGACAGGGGCCACGAGCAGTACTTC,CASSADRGHEQYF
TRBV12-5,TRBJ1-1,.,.,TGTGCTAGTGGTTTGGGGTCCTCTGAAGCTTTCTTT,CASGLGSSEAFF